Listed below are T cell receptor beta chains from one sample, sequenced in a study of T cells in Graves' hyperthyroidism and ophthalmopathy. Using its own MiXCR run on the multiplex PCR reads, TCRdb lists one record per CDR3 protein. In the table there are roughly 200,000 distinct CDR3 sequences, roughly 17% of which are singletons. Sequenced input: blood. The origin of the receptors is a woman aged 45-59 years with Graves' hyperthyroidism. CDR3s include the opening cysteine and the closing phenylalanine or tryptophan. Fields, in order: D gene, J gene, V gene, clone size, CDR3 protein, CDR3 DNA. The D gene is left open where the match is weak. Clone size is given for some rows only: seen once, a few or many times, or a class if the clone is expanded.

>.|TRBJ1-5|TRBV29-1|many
CSVSYEQNQPQHF
TGCAGCGTTTCCTATGAGCAGAATCAGCCCCAGCATTTT
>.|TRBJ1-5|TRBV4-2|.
CASSQDGGAGNQPQHF
TGTGCCAGCAGCCAAGATGGAGGGGCCGGCAATCAGCCCCAGCATTTT
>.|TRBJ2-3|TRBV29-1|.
CSVEGATDTQYF
TGCAGCGTTGAAGGGGCGACAGATACGCAGTATTTT
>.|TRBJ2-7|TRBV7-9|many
CASSSELYEQYF
TGTGCCAGCAGCTCGGAACTCTACGAGCAGTACTTC
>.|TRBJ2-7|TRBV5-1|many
CASSLEGNEQYF
TGCGCCAGCAGCTTGGAGGGGAACGAGCAGTACTTC
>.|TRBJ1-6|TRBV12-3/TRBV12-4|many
CASSLTANSPLHF
TGTGCCAGCAGTTTAACAGCCAATTCACCCCTCCACTTT
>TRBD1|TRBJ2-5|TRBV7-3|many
CASSTTGTGVGETQYF
TGTGCCAGCAGCACAACCGGGACAGGGGTTGGAGAGACCCAGTACTTC
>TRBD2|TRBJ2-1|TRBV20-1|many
CSAKAGGYNEQFF
TGCAGTGCTAAAGCGGGGGGCTACAATGAGCAGTTCTTC
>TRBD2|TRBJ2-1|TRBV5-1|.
CASSLDPSGSSYNEQFF
TGCGCCAGCAGCTTGGATCCTAGCGGGAGCTCCTACAATGAGCAGTTCTTC
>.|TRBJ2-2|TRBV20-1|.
CSASRGQDTGELFF
TGCAGTGCTAGTAGGGGCCAGGACACCGGGGAGCTGTTTTTT
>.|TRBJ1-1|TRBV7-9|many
CASSFDSEAFF
TGTGCCAGCAGTTTCGACAGCGAAGCTTTCTTT
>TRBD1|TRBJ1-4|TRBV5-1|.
CASSLDGQAINEKLFF
TGCGCCAGCAGCCTTGACGGACAGGCAATTAATGAAAAACTGTTTTTT
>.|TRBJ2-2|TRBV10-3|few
CAIKEGLTNTGELFF
TGTGCCATCAAAGAGGGGCTAACGAACACCGGGGAGCTGTTTTTT
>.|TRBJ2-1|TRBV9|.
CASSASDEQFF
TGTGCCAGCAGCGCCTCCGATGAGCAGTTCTTC
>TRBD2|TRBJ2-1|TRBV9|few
CASSVPSGIYNEQFF
TGTGCCAGCAGCGTTCCTAGCGGGATCTACAATGAGCAGTTCTTC
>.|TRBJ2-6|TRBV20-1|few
CSAREPTGANVLTF
TGCAGTGCTAGAGAGCCGACTGGGGCCAACGTCCTGACTTTC
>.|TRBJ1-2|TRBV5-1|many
CASSHGGAGSYTF
TGCGCCAGCAGCCACGGAGGGGCCGGTAGCTACACCTTC
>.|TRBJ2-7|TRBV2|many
CASRTHYEQYF
TGTGCCAGCAGAACCCACTACGAGCAGTACTTC
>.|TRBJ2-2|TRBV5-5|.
CASSRDGLIAGELFF
TGTGCCAGCAGCAGGGACGGCCTGATAGCCGGGGAGCTGTTTTTT
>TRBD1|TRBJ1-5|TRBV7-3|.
CATSLRDRDYSNQPQHF
TGTGCCACCAGCTTAAGGGACAGGGATTATAGCAATCAGCCCCAGCATTTT
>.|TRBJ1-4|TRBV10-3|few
CAISASWQGNEKLFF
TGTGCCATCAGTGCTTCTTGGCAGGGGAATGAAAAACTGTTTTTT
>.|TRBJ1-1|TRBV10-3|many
CAISEAGRTGTEAFF
TGTGCCATCAGTGAGGCAGGACGAACGGGGACTGAAGCTTTCTTT
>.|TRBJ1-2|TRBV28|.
CASSLGLFWYGYTF
TGTGCCAGCAGTTTAGGTTTATTTTGGTATGGCTACACCTTC
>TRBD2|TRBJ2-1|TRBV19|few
CASRVAGAIYNEQFF
TGTGCCAGTAGGGTAGCGGGAGCTATCTACAATGAGCAGTTCTTC
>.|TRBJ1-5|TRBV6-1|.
CASSAGRVGKPQHF
TGTGCCAGCAGTGCAGGTAGAGTAGGAAAGCCCCAGCATTTT
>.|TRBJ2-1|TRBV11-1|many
CASSLSHSSYNEQFF
TGTGCCAGCAGCTTGAGCCACAGCTCCTACAATGAGCAGTTCTTC
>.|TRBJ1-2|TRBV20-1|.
CSASPGSSGYTF
TGCAGTGCTAGCCCAGGGTCCAGTGGCTACACCTTC
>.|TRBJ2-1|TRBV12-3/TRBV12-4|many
CASSLATGLAYNEQFF
TGTGCCAGCAGTTTAGCCACGGGGTTAGCCTACAATGAGCAGTTCTTC
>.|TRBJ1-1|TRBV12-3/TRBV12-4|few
CASSTRGGGGGKAFF
TGTGCCAGCAGTACCCGAGGAGGAGGGGGAGGAAAAGCTTTCTTT
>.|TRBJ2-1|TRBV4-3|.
CASSQDLAGSWEQFF
TGCGCCAGCAGCCAAGATCTCGCCGGGTCATGGGAGCAGTTCTTC
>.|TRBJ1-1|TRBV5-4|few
CASTPPDRTEAFF
TGTGCCAGCACCCCTCCTGACAGAACTGAAGCTTTCTTT
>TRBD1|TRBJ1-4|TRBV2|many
CASVVDRDNEKLFF
TGTGCCAGTGTTGTGGACAGGGACAATGAAAAACTGTTTTTT
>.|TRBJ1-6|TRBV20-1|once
CSARVAGPGSLHF
TGCAGTGCTAGAGTCGCAGGGCCGGGGTCCCTCCACTTT
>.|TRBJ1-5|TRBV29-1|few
CSVEVNSNQPQHF
TGCAGCGTTGAGGTAAATAGCAATCAGCCCCAGCATTTT
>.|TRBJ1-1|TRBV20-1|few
CSATTPGPENTEAFF
TGCAGTGCAACAACCCCGGGACCCGAGAACACTGAAGCTTTCTTT
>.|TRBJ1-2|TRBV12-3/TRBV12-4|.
CASNPGLGVPFGYTF
TGTGCCAGCAATCCGGGGTTGGGGGTCCCCTTTGGCTACACCTTC
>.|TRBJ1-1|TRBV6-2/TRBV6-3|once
CASRREVSEAFF
TGTGCCAGCAGAAGGGAGGTTTCTGAAGCTTTCTTT
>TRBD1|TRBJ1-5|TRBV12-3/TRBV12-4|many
CASSDTGQGAHQPQHF
TGTGCCAGCAGTGATACCGGACAGGGGGCCCATCAGCCCCAGCATTTT
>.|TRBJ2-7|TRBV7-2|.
CASSFYICSASESGRAFYEQYF
.
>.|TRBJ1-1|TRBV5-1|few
CASSLDSGLTEAFF
TGCGCCAGCAGCTTGGATTCGGGGCTCACTGAAGCTTTCTTT
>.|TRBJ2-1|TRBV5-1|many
CASSSEPLSGYNEQFF
TGCGCCAGCAGCTCCGAACCGCTGTCGGGATACAATGAGCAGTTCTTC
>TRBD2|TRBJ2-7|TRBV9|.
CASSVDGLDNYEQYF
TGTGCCAGCAGCGTAGATGGACTAGACAACTACGAGCAGTACTTC